Here is one T cell receptor beta chain with its context. The CDR3 totals 14 residues. Germline V gene sequence: CDR1 MNHEY, CDR2 SMNVEV (reference sequence). V trimming: 5 bases; J trimming: 7 bases; junction bases outside the gene matches: 7. This specimen comes from a study of cytomegalovirus exposure and HLA in healthy donors. Looking at the study overall: It was reported in a later analysis that the 95 to 150 validation repertoires used the same platform as the 500 to 700 first-cohort repertoires.

Sequencing used immunoSEQ multiplex PCR; TCRdb keeps in-frame clones, though not all of them. The sample includes 55,000 to 80,000 clones, approximately 95% of them seen just once. The sequencing sample was made of PBMCs. This TCR was sampled from a woman younger than 35 in good health and CMV-seropositive. The chain links TRBV27 to TRBJ2-1; 8 positions agree with TRBD1. The CDR3 sequence: CASSQQGGWNEQFF. The CDR3 DNA reads as TGTGCCAGCAGTCAACAGGGGGGATGGAATGAGCAGTTCTTC.